These 25 T cell receptor beta chains originate from one sample sequenced in a study of cytomegalovirus exposure and HLA in healthy donors. 13 Jbeta primers and 60 Vbeta primers were used for the PCR. TCRdb's copy holds only in-frame clones and misses some; the assay was immunoSEQ multiplex PCR. The sample consists of about 130,000 clones, 80% of them appearing once. Sequencing input: PBMCs. These receptors all stem from a man aged 40-49 years in good health and CMV-seronegative.

This chain connects TRBV19 to TRBJ1-4, with no clear D. The ends were cut back, 5 bases at V and 4 bases at J, with 20 bases in the middle. In germline, CDR1 is LNHDA, CDR2 SQIVND (reference sequence). The CDR3 consists of 17 residues. Here the CDR3 DNA reads TGTGCCAGTAGTCCCGCCGGATTGCGGGCGGGTAATGAAAAACTGTTTTTT. Amino acid sequence: CASSPAGLRAGNEKLFF.

V and J are TRBV28 and TRBJ1-2; D remains ambiguous. V dropped 4 bases and J dropped 3 bases, with 9 bases sitting between them. This CDR3 is built from 13 residues. Germline V gene lookup returns CDR1 MDHEN and CDR2 SYDVKM. The CDR3 is CASSSLSDYGYTF. The CDR3, as DNA: TGTGCCAGCAGTTCCCTTAGTGACTATGGCTACACCTTC.

This clone was seen only once. The chain employs TRBV10-3 and TRBJ2-1, with 7 bases identical to TRBD2. CDR1 is ENHRY and CDR2 is SYGVKD in the germline V gene. Trimming took 5 bases from V and 5 from J; bases not matched to a gene: 6. CDR3 length: 14 residues. The CDR3 spells CAISRTSANNEQFF. The CDR3 DNA reads TGTGCCATCAGTAGAACTAGCGCCAACAATGAGCAGTTCTTC.

The V gene is TRBV18, the J gene TRBJ2-7; 7 bases are shared with TRBD1. This CDR3 is built from 14 residues. The germline gives CDR1 KGHSH, CDR2 LQKENI. With 3 bases clipped from V and 0 bases from J, the junction kept 2 bases outside the gene matches. The CDR3 nucleotides read TGTGCCAGCTCACCGGGACAGTCCTCCTACGAGCAGTACTTC. Encoded protein: CASSPGQSSYEQYF.

The J gene is TRBJ2-5, the V gene TRBV7-7; D possibly corresponds to TRBD2 (6 bases). CDR3 size: 15 residues. Germline loops: CDR1 SSHAT, CDR2 FNYEAQ (reference sequence). V was trimmed by 1 base and J by 0 bases, leaving 9 bases between them. The CDR3 reads CASSLGGVYQETQYF. CDR3 in DNA: TGTGCCAGCAGCTTAGGGGGGGTGTACCAAGAGACCCAGTACTTC.

The V and J genes are TRBV7-9 and TRBJ2-5, with 9 bases identical to TRBD2. Per germline, CDR1 SEHNR and CDR2 FQNEAQ (reference sequence). There are 15 residues in the CDR3. J was trimmed by 1 base and V by 0 bases; bases with no gene match: 0. The CDR3 region is CASSLALAGQETQYF. The CDR3 DNA reads TGTGCCAGCAGCTTAGCACTAGCGGGCCAAGAGACCCAGTACTTC. Combining the CDR3 with reference TRBV7-9 and TRBJ2-5 gives the whole variable domain DTGVSQNPRHKITKRGQNVTFRCDPISEHNRLYWYRQTLGQGPEFLTYFQNEAQLEKSRLLSDRFSAERPKGSFSTLEIQRTEQGDSAMYLCASSLALAGQETQYFGPGTRLLVL.

This clone was seen just once. The chain joins TRBV7-3 to TRBJ2-5; TRBD2 agrees at 7 bases. Germline lookup yields CDR1 SGHTA and CDR2 FQGTGA. Trimming cost V 5 bases and J 2 bases; bases outside gene matches: 5. This CDR3 has 14 residues. This CDR3 is CASSAGTTQETQYF. CDR3 sequence (DNA): TGTGCCAGCAGCGCCGGGACTACACAAGAGACCCAGTACTTC.

This rearrangement joins TRBV7-2 to TRBJ2-5, with 10 bases identical to TRBD1. The CDR3 is 17 amino acids. The V segment lost 2 bases and the J segment 3 bases; nucleotides outside the gene matches: 9. Germline loops: CDR1 SGHTA, CDR2 FQGNSA. CDR3 sequence reads: CASSLRGQGLGKETQYF. The CDR3 coding sequence is TGTGCCAGCAGCTTAAGGGGACAGGGGCTGGGCAAAGAGACCCAGTACTTC.

V and J are TRBV5-1 and TRBJ2-5; 9 bases map to TRBD2. Germline lookup yields CDR1 SGHRS and CDR2 YFSETQ. Trimming at V came to 0 bases and at J to 2 bases, leaving 2 bases not matched to a gene. This CDR3 has 15 residues. The CDR3 DNA sequence: TGCGCCAGCAGCTTGGTAGCGGGGGTACAAGAGACCCAGTACTTC. As protein: CASSLVAGVQETQYF.

J is TRBJ2-1 and V is TRBV9; D is possibly TRBD2 (6 bases). Trimming stripped 4 bases from V and 4 bases from J, with 18 bases between. Germline CDR1 reads SGDLS; CDR2 reads YYNGEE. The CDR3 runs 16 residues. This CDR3 is CASSTSSGLMYNEQFF. CDR3 nucleotide sequence: TGTGCCAGCAGCACGTCCTCGGGACTGATGTACAATGAGCAGTTCTTC.

The chain carries TRBV7-3 and TRBJ2-5; 7 nucleotides align to TRBD1. The CDR3 spans 15 residues. Germline assignment: CDR1 SGHTA and CDR2 FQGTGA. With V trimmed by 4 bases and J by 3 bases, 8 bases remained unmatched. The CDR3 here is CASSSGPGTEETQYF. The CDR3 DNA reads as TGTGCCAGCAGCTCCGGACCCGGGACAGAAGAGACCCAGTACTTC.

This sequence joins TRBV2 and TRBJ2-7; 7 nucleotides match TRBD1. The CDR3 has 15 amino acids. CDR1 and CDR2 (germline): SNHLY, FYNNEI. Germline trimming cut 6 bases from V and 1 base from J; bases unmatched to any gene: 9. DNA of the CDR3: TGTGCCAGCAGAGGATACCGGGACAGATCCTACGAGCAGTACTTC. Amino acid sequence: CASRGYRDRSYEQYF.

The rearrangement joins TRBV7-8 to TRBJ1-1; D remains ambiguous. The CDR3 extends over 13 amino acids. The germline V and J ends were trimmed by 7 bases and 0 bases, with 9 bases remaining between them. Germline assignment: CDR1 SGHVS and CDR2 FQNEAQ. The CDR3 protein is CASTGLLNTEAFF. The CDR3, as DNA: TGTGCCAGCACCGGACTCTTGAACACTGAAGCTTTCTTT.

The V call is TRBV11-3, the J call TRBJ2-5; 15 bases align to TRBD2. The length of the CDR3 is 19 residues. Germline V gene lookup returns CDR1 SGHNT and CDR2 YENEEA. V was pared by 1 base and J by 2 bases, with 8 bases of the junction left unmatched. In DNA form, the CDR3 reads TGTGCCAGCAGCTTAGGGGGACTAGCGGGGGGTGGACGACAAGAGACCCAGTACTTC. Translating it yields CASSLGGLAGGGRQETQYF.

DNA of the CDR3: TGTGCCAGCAGCGAGGCCGGGACAACAGATACGCAGTATTTT. Amino acids: CASSEAGTTDTQYF. The V call is TRBV7-3, the J call TRBJ2-3; maybe TRBD1 (6 bases). The CDR3 is 14 residues long. The ends were cut back, 5 bases at V and 3 bases at J, with 12 bases in the middle. Germline V gene lookup returns CDR1 SGHTA and CDR2 FQGTGA.

The rearrangement links TRBV7-2 to TRBJ1-1, with 8 bases fitting TRBD1. Germline V gene sequence: CDR1 SGHTA, CDR2 FQGNSA. This CDR3 region has 15 residues. Trimming removed 5 bases from V and 5 bases from J; junction bases left unmatched: 10. The CDR3 reads CASSPRQGAVTEAFF. CDR3 nucleotides: TGTGCCAGCAGCCCGAGGCAGGGGGCTGTGACTGAAGCTTTCTTT.

The chain links TRBV14 to TRBJ2-7; 9 bases are a match to TRBD2. The length of the CDR3 is 14 residues. The V gene end was trimmed by 0 bases and the J gene end by 12 bases; junction bases not matched to a gene: 9. Germline CDR1 SGHDN, CDR2 FVKESK. CDR3 in amino acids: CASSQDQGSGRLYF. The CDR3 region has the DNA TGTGCCAGCAGCCAAGATCAGGGGAGCGGGAGGTTGTACTTC.

This clone was detected only a few times. V and J are TRBV2 and TRBJ2-2, with D unresolved. V lost 6 bases and J 3 bases, leaving 14 bases between the germline ends. There are 15 residues in the CDR3. Germline values: CDR1 SNHLY, CDR2 FYNNEI. This CDR3 reads CASRRLSSDTGELFF. For the CDR3, the DNA is TGTGCCAGCAGGCGCCTTAGCAGCGACACCGGGGAGCTGTTTTTT.

V gene TRBV4-1 combines with J gene TRBJ2-5; D perhaps matches TRBD2 (6 bases). CDR1 and CDR2 from the germline V gene are MGHRA and YSYEKL. V lost 0 bases to trimming and J lost 0 bases, with 14 bases between them. CDR3 length: 17 residues. CDR3: CASSQDERVDYQETQYF. In DNA, the CDR3 is TGCGCCAGCAGCCAAGATGAGCGGGTGGACTACCAAGAGACCCAGTACTTC.

This clone was counted between two and nine times. The rearrangement links TRBV30 to TRBJ1-1; D call uncertain. Germline CDR1 reads GTSNPN; CDR2 reads SVGIG (reference sequence). Trimming shortened V by 1 base and J by 8 bases, and 11 bases separated the two germline ends. The CDR3 loop spans 12 amino acids. CDR3 sequence reads: CAWSDRDWEAFF. In DNA, the CDR3 is TGTGCCTGGAGTGACCGGGATTGGGAAGCTTTCTTT.

The chain employs TRBV5-1 and TRBJ2-5; 9 nucleotides agree with TRBD2. The germline V gene has CDR1 SGHRS and CDR2 YFSETQ. J gave up 2 bases and V 2 bases, and 4 bases lay outside the gene matches. The CDR3 totals 15 residues. The CDR3 region is CASSFGGGGQETQYF. The CDR3 DNA follows: TGCGCCAGCAGCTTTGGCGGGGGGGGGCAAGAGACCCAGTACTTC.

J is TRBJ2-1 and V is TRBV19; 11 bases agree with TRBD2. The CDR3 contains 14 residues. The V gene's germline CDR1 is LNHDA and CDR2 SQIVND (reference sequence). V trimming: 5 bases; J trimming: 9 bases; junction bases outside the gene matches: 6. Here the CDR3 DNA reads TGTGCCAGTAGTGGGACTAGCGGAGGGCCTGAGCAGTTCTTC. Its protein product is CASSGTSGGPEQFF.

This clone came up a few times. V is TRBV5-6 and J is TRBJ1-1; TRBD1 might be the D (5 bases). The CDR3 covers 13 residues. Germline V gene data show CDR1 as SGHDT and CDR2 as YYEEEE. The V end was cut by 6 bases, the J end by 1 base, with 10 bases between. In DNA, the CDR3 is TGTGCCAGCACGGGCAGGGAGAACACTGAAGCTTTCTTT. Residues: CASTGRENTEAFF.

In its sample, this clone was seen once. CDR3 region: CASSLVGAASYEQYF. The CDR3 DNA reads as TGTGCCAGCAGTCTGGTTGGCGCGGCCTCCTACGAGCAGTACTTC. The chain has TRBV28 and TRBJ2-7; D gene ambiguous. Trimming cost V 5 bases and J 0 bases, with 14 bases left between them. The CDR3 loop spans 15 amino acids. The germline gives CDR1 MDHEN, CDR2 SYDVKM.

The rearrangement joins TRBV29-1 to TRBJ2-7, with D possibly TRBD2 on 6 matching bases. Germline CDR1 is SQVTM and CDR2 is ANQGSEA. V dropped 7 bases and J dropped 4 bases, with 14 bases sitting between them. The CDR3 consists of 12 residues. CDR3 sequence reads: CSARDFIYEQYF. The CDR3 DNA reads as TGCAGCGCTCGGGACTTCATTTACGAGCAGTACTTC.